This T cell receptor beta chain derives from a study of blood T cells in healthy people across ages. Then a second PCR, running about 6 to 11 cycles, was carried out with a sample-barcoded 5' primer and a J-beta primer mix. MiXCR, run by TCRdb on the 5' RACE reads, gives a single entry per CDR3 protein. This table holds about 800,000 distinct CDR3 sequences, 20% to 25% found once. V shed 0 bases and J 6 bases; nucleotides not matched to a gene: 5. The CDR3 spans 15 residues. Germline V lookup: CDR1 SGHNT, CDR2 YYREEE (reference sequence). A remark on this clonotype: Antigen: not known.

Broader study findings: Long-lived donors exceeded aged donors in naive CD4+ cells and diversity. Naive T cell percentage and TCR beta diversity correlated strongly.

These records were also assigned to another study, of T cells of mothers and their children. This second report adds: A few healthy Caucasian mothers and their six children were the donors.

The sequence was collected from a boy aged 5-17 years in good health. This sequence joins TRBV5-4 and TRBJ2-1; TRBD2 matches at 8 bases. Sequenced input: blood. Here the CDR3 DNA reads TGTGCCAGCAGCTTGGAGGGACTAGGCGTCAATGAGCAGTTCTTC. This sequence encodes CASSLEGLGVNEQFF.